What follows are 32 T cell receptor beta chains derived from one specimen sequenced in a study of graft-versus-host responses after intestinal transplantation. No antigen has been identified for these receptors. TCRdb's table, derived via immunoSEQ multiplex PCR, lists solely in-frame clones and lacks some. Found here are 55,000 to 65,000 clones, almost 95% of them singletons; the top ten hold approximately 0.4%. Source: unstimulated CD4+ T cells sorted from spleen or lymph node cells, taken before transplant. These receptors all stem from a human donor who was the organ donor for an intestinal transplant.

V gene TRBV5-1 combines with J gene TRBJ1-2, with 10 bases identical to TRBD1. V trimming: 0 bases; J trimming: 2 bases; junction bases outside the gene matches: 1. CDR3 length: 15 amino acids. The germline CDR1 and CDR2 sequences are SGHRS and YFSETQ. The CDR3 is CASSLEDRGNYGYTF. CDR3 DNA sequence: TGCGCCAGCAGCTTGGAGGACAGGGGGAACTATGGCTACACCTTC.

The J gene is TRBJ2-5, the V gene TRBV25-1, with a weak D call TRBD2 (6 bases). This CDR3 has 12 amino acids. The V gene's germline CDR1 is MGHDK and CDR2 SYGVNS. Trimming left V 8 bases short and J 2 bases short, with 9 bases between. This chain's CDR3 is CASSDYQETQYF. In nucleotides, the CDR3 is TGTGCCAGCTCGGACTATCAAGAGACCCAGTACTTC.

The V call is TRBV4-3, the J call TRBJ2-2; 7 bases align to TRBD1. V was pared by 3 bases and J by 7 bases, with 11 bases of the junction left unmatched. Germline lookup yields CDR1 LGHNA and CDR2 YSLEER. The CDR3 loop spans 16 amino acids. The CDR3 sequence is CASSQRQGSSRGELFF. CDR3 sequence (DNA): TGCGCCAGCAGCCAGAGACAGGGATCCTCCCGCGGGGAGCTGTTTTTT.

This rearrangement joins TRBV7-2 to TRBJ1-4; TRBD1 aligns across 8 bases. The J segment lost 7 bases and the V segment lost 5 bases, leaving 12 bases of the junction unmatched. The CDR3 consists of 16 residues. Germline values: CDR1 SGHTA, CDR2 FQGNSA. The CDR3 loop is CASSRGPGQVAEKLFF. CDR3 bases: TGTGCCAGCAGCCGGGGTCCGGGACAGGTTGCTGAAAAACTGTTTTTT.

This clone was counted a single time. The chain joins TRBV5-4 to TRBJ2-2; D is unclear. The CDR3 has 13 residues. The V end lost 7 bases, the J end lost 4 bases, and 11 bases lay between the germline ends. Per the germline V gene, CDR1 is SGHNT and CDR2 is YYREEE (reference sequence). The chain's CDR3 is CASGPGPTGELFF. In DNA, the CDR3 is TGTGCCAGCGGCCCCGGTCCCACCGGGGAGCTGTTTTTT. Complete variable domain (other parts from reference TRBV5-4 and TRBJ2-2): ETGVTQSPTHLIKTRGQQVTLRCSSQSGHNTVSWYQQALGQGPQFIFQYYREEENGRGNFPPRFSGLQFPNYSSELNVNALELDDSALYLCASGPGPTGELFFGEGSRLTVL.

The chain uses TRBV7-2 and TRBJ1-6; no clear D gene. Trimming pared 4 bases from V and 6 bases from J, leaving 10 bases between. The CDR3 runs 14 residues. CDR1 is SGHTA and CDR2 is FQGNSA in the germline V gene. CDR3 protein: CASSSQAANSPLHF. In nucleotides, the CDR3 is TGTGCCAGCAGCTCTCAGGCCGCTAATTCACCCCTCCACTTT.

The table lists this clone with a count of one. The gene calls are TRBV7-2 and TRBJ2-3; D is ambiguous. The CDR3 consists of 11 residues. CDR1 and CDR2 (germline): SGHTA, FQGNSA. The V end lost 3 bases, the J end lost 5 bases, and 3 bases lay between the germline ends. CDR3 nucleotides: TGTGCCAGCAGCTTGAAAGATACGCAGTATTTT. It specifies CASSLKDTQYF. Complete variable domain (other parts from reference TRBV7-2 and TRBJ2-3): GAGVSQSPSNKVTEKGKDVELRCDPISGHTALYWYRQSLGQGLEFLIYFQGNSAPDKSGLPSDRFSAERTGGSVSTLTIQRTQQEDSAVYLCASSLKDTQYFGPGTRLTVL.

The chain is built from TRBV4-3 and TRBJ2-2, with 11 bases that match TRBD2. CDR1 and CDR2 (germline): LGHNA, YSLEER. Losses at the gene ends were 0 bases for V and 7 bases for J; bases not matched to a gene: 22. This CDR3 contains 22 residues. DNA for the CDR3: TGCGCCAGCAGCCAAGAATCCCCAAGCCGTTTAGCGGGGGGGCCCCAGTACGGGGAGCTGTTTTTT. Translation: CASSQESPSRLAGGPQYGELFF.

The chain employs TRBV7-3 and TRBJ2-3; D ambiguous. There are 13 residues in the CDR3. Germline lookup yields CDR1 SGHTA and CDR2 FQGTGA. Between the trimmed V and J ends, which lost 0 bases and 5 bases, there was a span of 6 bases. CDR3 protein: CASSLTGLDTQYF. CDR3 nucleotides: TGTGCCAGCAGCTTAACGGGGTTAGATACGCAGTATTTT. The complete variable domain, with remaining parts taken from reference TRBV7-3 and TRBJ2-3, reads GAGVSQTPSNKVTEKGKYVELRCDPISGHTALYWYRQSLGQGPEFLIYFQGTGAADDSGLPNDRFFAVRPEGSVSTLKIQRTERGDSAVYLCASSLTGLDTQYFGPGTRLTVL.

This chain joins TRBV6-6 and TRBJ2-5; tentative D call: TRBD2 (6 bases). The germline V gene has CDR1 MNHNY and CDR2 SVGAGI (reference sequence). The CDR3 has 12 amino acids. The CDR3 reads CVIGRGKETQYF. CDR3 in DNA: TGTGTCATCGGCCGGGGGAAAGAGACCCAGTACTTC.

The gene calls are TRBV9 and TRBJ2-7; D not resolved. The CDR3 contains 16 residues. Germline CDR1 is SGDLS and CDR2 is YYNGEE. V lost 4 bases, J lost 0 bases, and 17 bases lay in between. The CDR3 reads CASSLEDGSPSYEQYF. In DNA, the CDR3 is TGTGCCAGCAGCCTAGAGGACGGCTCCCCCTCCTACGAGCAGTACTTC.

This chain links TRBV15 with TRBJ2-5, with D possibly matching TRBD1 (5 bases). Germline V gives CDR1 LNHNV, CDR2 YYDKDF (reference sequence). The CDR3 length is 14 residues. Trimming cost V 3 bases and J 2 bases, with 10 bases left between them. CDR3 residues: CATSSHTGQETQYF. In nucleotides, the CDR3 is TGTGCCACCAGCAGCCACACAGGACAAGAGACCCAGTACTTC.

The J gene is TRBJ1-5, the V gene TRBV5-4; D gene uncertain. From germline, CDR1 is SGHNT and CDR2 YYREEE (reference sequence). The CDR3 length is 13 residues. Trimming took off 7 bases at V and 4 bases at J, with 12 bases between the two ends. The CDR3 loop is CASSRGGNQPQHF. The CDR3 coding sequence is TGTGCCAGCTCGCGGGGAGGGAATCAGCCCCAGCATTTT.

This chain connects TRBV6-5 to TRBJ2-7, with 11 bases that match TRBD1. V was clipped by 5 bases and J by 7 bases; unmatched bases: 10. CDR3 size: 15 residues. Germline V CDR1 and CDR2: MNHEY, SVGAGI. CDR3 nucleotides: TGTGCCAGCAGTCCTCGGGACAGGGGGGTAGGTGAGCAGTACTTC. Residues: CASSPRDRGVGEQYF.

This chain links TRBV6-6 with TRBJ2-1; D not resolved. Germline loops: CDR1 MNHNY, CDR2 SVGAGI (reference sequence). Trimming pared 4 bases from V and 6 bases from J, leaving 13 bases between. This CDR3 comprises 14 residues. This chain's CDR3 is CASSLKQSGNEQFF. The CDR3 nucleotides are TGTGCCAGCAGTTTAAAACAGTCTGGCAATGAGCAGTTCTTC.

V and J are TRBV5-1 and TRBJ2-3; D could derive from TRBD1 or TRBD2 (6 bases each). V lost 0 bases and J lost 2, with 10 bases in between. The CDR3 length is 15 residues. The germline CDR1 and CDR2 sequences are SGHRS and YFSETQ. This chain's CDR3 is CASSLDRGDTDTQYF. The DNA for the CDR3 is TGCGCCAGCAGCTTGGATAGGGGGGACACAGATACGCAGTATTTT.

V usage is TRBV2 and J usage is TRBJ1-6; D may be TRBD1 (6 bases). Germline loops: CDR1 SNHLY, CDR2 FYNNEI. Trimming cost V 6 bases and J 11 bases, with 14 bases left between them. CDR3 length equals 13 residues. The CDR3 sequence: CASRRGGQPPLHF. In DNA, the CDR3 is TGTGCCAGCAGGCGGGGGGGACAACCACCCCTCCACTTT.

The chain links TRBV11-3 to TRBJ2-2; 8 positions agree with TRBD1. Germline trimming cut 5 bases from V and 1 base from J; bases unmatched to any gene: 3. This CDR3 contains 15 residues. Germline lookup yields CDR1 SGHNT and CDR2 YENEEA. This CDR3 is CASSPQGGNTGELFF. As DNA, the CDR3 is TGTGCCAGCAGCCCACAGGGGGGGAACACCGGGGAGCTGTTTTTT.

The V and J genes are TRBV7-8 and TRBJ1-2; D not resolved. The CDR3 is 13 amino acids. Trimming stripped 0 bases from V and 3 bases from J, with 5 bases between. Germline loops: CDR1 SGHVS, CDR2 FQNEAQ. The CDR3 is CASSLAKDYGYTF. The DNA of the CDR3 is TGTGCCAGCAGCTTAGCGAAAGACTATGGCTACACCTTC.

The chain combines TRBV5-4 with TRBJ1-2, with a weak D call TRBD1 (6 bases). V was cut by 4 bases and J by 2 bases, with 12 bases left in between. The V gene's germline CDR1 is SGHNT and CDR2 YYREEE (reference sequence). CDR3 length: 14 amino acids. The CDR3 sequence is CASSNGQTNYGYTF. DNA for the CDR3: TGTGCCAGCAGCAATGGACAGACCAACTATGGCTACACCTTC.

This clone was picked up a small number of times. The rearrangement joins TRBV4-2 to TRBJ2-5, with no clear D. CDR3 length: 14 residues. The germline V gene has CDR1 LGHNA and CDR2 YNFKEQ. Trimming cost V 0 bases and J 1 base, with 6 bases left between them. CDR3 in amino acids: CASSQEGRQETQYF. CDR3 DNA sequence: TGTGCCAGCAGCCAAGAGGGTCGCCAAGAGACCCAGTACTTC.

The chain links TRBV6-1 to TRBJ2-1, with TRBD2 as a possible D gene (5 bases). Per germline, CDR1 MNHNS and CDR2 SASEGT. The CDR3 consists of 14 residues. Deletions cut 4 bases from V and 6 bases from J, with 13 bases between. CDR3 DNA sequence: TGTGCCAGCAGTGTCCCTAGCATAGTCAATGAGCAGTTCTTC. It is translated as CASSVPSIVNEQFF.

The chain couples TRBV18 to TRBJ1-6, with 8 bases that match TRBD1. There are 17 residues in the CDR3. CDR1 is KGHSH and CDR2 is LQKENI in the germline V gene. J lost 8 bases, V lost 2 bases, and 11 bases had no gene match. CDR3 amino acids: CASSPWLIGQGDSPLHF. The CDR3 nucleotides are TGTGCCAGCTCACCATGGTTAATAGGACAGGGAGATTCACCCCTCCACTTT.

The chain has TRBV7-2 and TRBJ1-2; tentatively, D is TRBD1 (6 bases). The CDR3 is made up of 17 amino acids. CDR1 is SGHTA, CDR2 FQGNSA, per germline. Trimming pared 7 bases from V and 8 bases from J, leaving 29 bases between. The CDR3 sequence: CASNVRQQGTYITGYTF. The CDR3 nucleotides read TGTGCCAGCAACGTCAGGCAACAGGGAACCTATATTACCGGCTACACCTTC.

The CDR3 here is CASSQLAAIRSYEQYF. CDR3 in DNA: TGCGCCAGCAGCCAGCTAGCGGCAATTCGTTCCTACGAGCAGTACTTC. This sequence joins TRBV4-1 and TRBJ2-7, with TRBD2 identical over 7 bases. This CDR3 spans 16 amino acids. Germline trimming cut 3 bases from V and 1 base from J; bases unmatched to any gene: 9. Germline V gives CDR1 MGHRA, CDR2 YSYEKL.

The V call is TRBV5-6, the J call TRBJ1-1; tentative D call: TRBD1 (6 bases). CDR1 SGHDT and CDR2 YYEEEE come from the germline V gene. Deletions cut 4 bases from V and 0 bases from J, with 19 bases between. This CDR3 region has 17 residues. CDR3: CASSGFGGHTMNTEAFF. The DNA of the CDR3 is TGTGCCAGCAGCGGATTTGGGGGGCACACCATGAACACTGAAGCTTTCTTT.

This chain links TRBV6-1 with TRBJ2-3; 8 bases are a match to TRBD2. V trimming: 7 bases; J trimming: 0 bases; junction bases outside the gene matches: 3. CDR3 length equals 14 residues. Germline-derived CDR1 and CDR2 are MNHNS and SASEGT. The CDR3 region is CASKKRGSTDTQYF. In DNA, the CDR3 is TGTGCCAGCAAGAAGCGGGGGAGCACAGATACGCAGTATTTT.

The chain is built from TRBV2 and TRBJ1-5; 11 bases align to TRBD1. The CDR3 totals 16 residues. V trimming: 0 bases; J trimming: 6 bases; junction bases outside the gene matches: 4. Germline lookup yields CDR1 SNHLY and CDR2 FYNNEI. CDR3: CASSEALGQGGQPQHF. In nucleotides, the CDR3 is TGTGCCAGCAGTGAAGCGCTGGGACAGGGGGGTCAGCCCCAGCATTTT. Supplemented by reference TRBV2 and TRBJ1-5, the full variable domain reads EPEVTQTPSHQVTQMGQEVILRCVPISNHLYFYWYRQILGQKVEFLVSFYNNEISEKSEIFDDQFSVERPDGSNFTLKIRSTKLEDSAMYFCASSEALGQGGQPQHFGDGTRLSIL.

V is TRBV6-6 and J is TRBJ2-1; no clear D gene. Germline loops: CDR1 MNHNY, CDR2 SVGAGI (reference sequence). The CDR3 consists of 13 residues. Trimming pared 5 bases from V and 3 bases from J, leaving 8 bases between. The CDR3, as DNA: TGTGCCAGCAGTCCCGACCTCTACAATGAGCAGTTCTTC. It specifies CASSPDLYNEQFF.

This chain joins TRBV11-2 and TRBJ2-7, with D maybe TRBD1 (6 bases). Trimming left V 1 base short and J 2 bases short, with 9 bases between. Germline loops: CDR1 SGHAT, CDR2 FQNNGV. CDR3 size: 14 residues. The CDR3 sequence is CASSLVPGAYEQYF. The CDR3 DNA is TGTGCCAGCAGCTTAGTTCCAGGGGCCTACGAGCAGTACTTC.

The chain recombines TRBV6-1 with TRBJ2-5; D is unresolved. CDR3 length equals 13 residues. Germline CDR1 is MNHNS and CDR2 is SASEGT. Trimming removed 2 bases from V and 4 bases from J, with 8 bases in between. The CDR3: CASSEPIGETQYF. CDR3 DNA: TGTGCCAGCAGTGAACCGATAGGAGAGACCCAGTACTTC.

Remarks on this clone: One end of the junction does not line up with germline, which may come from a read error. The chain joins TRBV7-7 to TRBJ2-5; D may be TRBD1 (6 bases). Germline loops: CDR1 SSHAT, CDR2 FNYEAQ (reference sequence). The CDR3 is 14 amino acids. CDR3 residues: CASSSQGLGETQYF. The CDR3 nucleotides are TGTGCTAGCAGTTCTCAGGGGTTAGGCGAGACCCAGTACTTC.